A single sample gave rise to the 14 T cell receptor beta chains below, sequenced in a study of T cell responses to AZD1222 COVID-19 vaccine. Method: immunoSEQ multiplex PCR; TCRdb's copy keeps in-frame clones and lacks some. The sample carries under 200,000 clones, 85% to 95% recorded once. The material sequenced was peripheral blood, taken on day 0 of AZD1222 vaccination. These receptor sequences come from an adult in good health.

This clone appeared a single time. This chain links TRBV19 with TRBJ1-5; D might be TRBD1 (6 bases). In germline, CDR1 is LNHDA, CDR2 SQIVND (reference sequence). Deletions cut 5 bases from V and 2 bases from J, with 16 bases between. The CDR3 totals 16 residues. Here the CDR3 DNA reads TGTGCCAGTAGTCCGTGGGGGCTTAATCGCAATCAGCCCCAGCATTTT. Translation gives CASSPWGLNRNQPQHF.

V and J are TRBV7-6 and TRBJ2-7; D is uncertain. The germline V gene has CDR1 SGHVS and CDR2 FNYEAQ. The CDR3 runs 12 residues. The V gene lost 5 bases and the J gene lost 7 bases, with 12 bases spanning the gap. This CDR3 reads CASSQHLQEQYF. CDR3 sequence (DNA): TGTGCCAGCAGCCAACACCTCCAGGAGCAGTACTTC.

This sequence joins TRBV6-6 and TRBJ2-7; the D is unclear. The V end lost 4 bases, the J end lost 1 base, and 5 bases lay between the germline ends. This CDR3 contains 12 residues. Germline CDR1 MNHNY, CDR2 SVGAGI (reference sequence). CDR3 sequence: CASSSESYEQYF. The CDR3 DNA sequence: TGTGCCAGCAGTTCTGAGTCCTACGAGCAGTACTTC.

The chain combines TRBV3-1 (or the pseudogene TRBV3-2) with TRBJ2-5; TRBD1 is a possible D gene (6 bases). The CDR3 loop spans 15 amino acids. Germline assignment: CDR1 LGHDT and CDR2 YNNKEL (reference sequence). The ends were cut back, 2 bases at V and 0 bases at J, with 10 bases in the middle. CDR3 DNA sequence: TGTGCCAGCAGCCAACCGACAGGATACCAAGAGACCCAGTACTTC. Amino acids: CASSQPTGYQETQYF.

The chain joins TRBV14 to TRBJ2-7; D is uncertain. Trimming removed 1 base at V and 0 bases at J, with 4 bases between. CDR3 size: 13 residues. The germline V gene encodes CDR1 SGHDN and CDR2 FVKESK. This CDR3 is CASSQAASYEQYF. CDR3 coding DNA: TGTGCCAGCAGCCAAGCGGCCTCCTACGAGCAGTACTTC.

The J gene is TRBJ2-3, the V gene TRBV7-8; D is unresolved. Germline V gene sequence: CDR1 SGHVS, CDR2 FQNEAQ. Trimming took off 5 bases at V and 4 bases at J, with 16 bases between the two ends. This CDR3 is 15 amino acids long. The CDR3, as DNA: TGTGCCAGCAGCCCAGCCCACATTGGGCCAGATACGCAGTATTTT. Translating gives CASSPAHIGPDTQYF.

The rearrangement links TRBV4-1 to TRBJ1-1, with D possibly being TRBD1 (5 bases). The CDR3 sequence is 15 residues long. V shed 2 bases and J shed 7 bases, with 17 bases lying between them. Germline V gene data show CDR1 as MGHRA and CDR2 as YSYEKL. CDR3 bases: TGCGCCAGCAGCCAACCAGGGCGGAATCTACTTGAAGCTTTCTTT. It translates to CASSQPGRNLLEAFF.

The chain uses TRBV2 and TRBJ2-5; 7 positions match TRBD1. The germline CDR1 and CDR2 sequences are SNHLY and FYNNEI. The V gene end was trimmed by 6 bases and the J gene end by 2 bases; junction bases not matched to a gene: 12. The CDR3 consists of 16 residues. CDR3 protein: CASSVNPGQQQETQYF. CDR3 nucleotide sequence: TGTGCCAGCAGCGTTAACCCGGGACAGCAACAAGAGACCCAGTACTTC.

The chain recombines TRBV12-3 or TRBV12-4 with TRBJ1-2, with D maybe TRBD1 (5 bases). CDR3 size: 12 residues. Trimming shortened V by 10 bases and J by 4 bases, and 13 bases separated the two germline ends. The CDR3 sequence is CATRTGGYGYTF. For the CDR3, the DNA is TGTGCCACCCGGACGGGGGGCTATGGCTACACCTTC.

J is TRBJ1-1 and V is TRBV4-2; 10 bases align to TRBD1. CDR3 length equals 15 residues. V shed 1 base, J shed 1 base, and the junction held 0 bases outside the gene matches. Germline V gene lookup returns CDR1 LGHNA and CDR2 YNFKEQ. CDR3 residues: CASSQGTGGNTEAFF. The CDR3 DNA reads TGTGCCAGCAGCCAAGGGACAGGGGGGAACACTGAAGCTTTCTTT.

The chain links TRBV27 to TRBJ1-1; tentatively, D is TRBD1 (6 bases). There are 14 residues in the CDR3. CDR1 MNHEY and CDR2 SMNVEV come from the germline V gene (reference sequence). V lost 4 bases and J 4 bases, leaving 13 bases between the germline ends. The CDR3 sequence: CASSSLTGITEAFF. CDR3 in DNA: TGTGCCAGCAGTTCCCTAACAGGGATCACTGAAGCTTTCTTT.

The CDR3 region is CAWRLAGGRTGELFF. For the CDR3, the DNA is TGTGCCTGGAGACTAGCGGGAGGCCGCACCGGGGAGCTGTTTTTT. The rearrangement uses TRBV30 and TRBJ2-2; 12 positions match TRBD2. Per germline, CDR1 GTSNPN and CDR2 SVGIG (reference sequence). The ends lost 3 bases at V and 4 bases at J; junction bases unmatched: 3. The CDR3 covers 15 residues. The variable domain in full, with the rest retrieved from reference TRBV30 and TRBJ2-2, is SQTIHQWPATLVQPVGSPLSLECTVEGTSNPNLYWYRQAAGRGLQLLFYSVGIGQISSEVPQNLSASRPQDRQFILSSKKLLLSDSGFYLCAWRLAGGRTGELFFGEGSRLTVL.

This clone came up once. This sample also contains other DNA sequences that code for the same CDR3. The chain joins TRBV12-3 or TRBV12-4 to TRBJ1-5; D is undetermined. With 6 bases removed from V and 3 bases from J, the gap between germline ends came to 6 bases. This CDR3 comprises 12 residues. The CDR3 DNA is TGTGCCAGCAGGGGTTACAATCAGCCCCAGCATTTT. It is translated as CASRGYNQPQHF.

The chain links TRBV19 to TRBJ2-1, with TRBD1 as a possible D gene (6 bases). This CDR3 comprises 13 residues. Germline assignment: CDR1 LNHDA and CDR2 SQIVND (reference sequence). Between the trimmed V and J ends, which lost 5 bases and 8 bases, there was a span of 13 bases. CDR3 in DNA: TGTGCCAGTAGTCCCCAGGGGTATGATGAGCAGTTCTTC. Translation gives CASSPQGYDEQFF.